The next 28 T cell receptor beta chains were all read from a single sample in a study of shared clonotypes between healthy human individuals. Repertoires were generated with immunoSEQ multiplex PCR, while TCRdb's copy carries only in-frame clones and drops some. Here the sample spans over 850,000 clones, around 82% being singletons. The sequencing sample was made of memory CD4+ T cells from PBMCs. Subset indicated: CD45RA-negative fraction. All receptors come from a young man in good health. Some clones in this sample may be carry-over from other donors' samples.

The chain employs TRBV29-1 and TRBJ1-4; D is uncertain. The germline V gene has CDR1 SQVTM and CDR2 ANQGSEA. CDR3 size: 10 residues. Trimming shortened V by 7 bases and J by 6 bases, and 6 bases separated the two germline ends. The CDR3 spells CSAGHEKLFF. CDR3 bases: TGCAGCGCCGGGCATGAAAAACTGTTTTTT.

The V call is TRBV6-6, the J call TRBJ1-3; D gene ambiguous. Germline assignment: CDR1 MNHNY and CDR2 SVGAGI (reference sequence). This CDR3 is built from 16 residues. V lost 6 bases and J 2 bases, leaving 17 bases between the germline ends. The CDR3 region is CASSTSGAGPGNTIYF. CDR3 bases: TGTGCCAGCAGCACCTCTGGAGCAGGCCCTGGAAACACCATATATTTT.

This chain connects TRBV15 to TRBJ1-2, with no clear D. This CDR3 is built from 15 residues. Deletions cut 0 bases from V and 8 bases from J, with 16 bases between. The germline gives CDR1 LNHNV, CDR2 YYDKDF (reference sequence). The CDR3 loop reads CATSRDIGLQEGYTF. The CDR3 bases are TGTGCCACCAGCAGAGATATAGGACTTCAGGAGGGCTACACCTTC.

The rearrangement links TRBV5-1 to TRBJ2-1, with 7 nucleotides matching TRBD1. After removal of 0 bases from V and 8 bases from J, the junction contained 8 bases not matched to a gene. CDR1 is SGHRS and CDR2 is YFSETQ in the germline V gene. The CDR3 is 15 residues long. The CDR3 DNA follows: TGCGCCAGCAGCTTGGACAGGGGAATTGGGGATGAGCAGTTCTTC. Its protein product is CASSLDRGIGDEQFF.

This clone was seen more than once but under ten times. The CDR3 DNA follows: TGTGCCAGCCTTCCGGGACTAAACTACAATGAGCAGTTCTTC. It is translated as CASLPGLNYNEQFF. This chain connects TRBV7-9 to TRBJ2-1; 7 nucleotides align to TRBD2. J lost 3 bases, V lost 8 bases, and 7 bases had no gene match. Germline V gene data show CDR1 as SEHNR and CDR2 as FQNEAQ (reference sequence). This CDR3 has 14 amino acids. Together with reference TRBV7-9 and TRBJ2-1, the CDR3 gives the full variable domain: DTGVSQNPRHKITKRGQNVTFRCDPISEHNRLYWYRQTLGQGPEFLTYFQNEAQLEKSRLLSDRFSAERPKGSFSTLEIQRTEQGDSAMYLCASLPGLNYNEQFFGPGTRLTVL.

This chain uses TRBV5-1 with TRBJ1-2, with D maybe TRBD1 (6 bases). Germline V gives CDR1 SGHRS, CDR2 YFSETQ. The CDR3 contains 14 residues. The V gene lost 4 bases and the J gene lost 8 bases, with 18 bases spanning the gap. CDR3 in amino acids: CASSQTGEGGGYTF. The CDR3 bases are TGCGCCAGCAGCCAGACCGGCGAGGGGGGAGGCTACACCTTC.

The rearrangement uses TRBV9 and TRBJ2-3; weak D call: TRBD2 (6 bases). The V and J ends lost 4 bases and 6 bases respectively, with 15 bases between them. CDR1 SGDLS and CDR2 YYNGEE come from the germline V gene. The CDR3 is made up of 14 amino acids. DNA for the CDR3: TGTGCCAGCAGCCCTCGTGATCGGGGGGATACGCAGTATTTT. Encoded protein: CASSPRDRGDTQYF.

This clone was picked up a small number of times. This chain uses TRBV4-1 with TRBJ1-2, with no clear D. Germline V gene lookup returns CDR1 MGHRA and CDR2 YSYEKL. The length of the CDR3 is 13 residues. V was cut by 0 bases and J by 4 bases, with 6 bases left in between. The CDR3 reads CASSQDAGYGYTF. DNA of the CDR3: TGCGCCAGCAGCCAAGACGCAGGCTATGGCTACACCTTC.

This chain uses TRBV11-1 with TRBJ1-2; D gene unclear. Looked up from germline, CDR1 is SGHAT and CDR2 is FQDESV (reference sequence). CDR3 length: 13 amino acids. The germline V and J ends were trimmed by 1 base and 1 base, with 4 bases remaining between them. For the CDR3, the DNA is TGTGCCAGCAGCTTAGGGCATAACTATGGCTACACCTTC. This sequence encodes CASSLGHNYGYTF.

The chain links TRBV25-1 to TRBJ2-1, with 9 bases lining up with TRBD2. Per the germline V gene, CDR1 is MGHDK and CDR2 is SYGVNS. This CDR3 contains 15 residues. V lost 1 base and J lost 9; bases outside the gene matches: 7. CDR3: CASSELAGVRGEQFF. In DNA form, the CDR3 reads TGTGCCAGCAGTGAATTAGCGGGAGTGAGAGGTGAGCAGTTCTTC.

This clone was counted between two and nine times. The sample carries other DNA sequences with the same CDR3. This chain links TRBV28 with TRBJ1-1, with D uncertain. The CDR3 covers 11 residues. In germline, CDR1 is MDHEN, CDR2 SYDVKM. Between the trimmed V and J ends, which lost 3 bases and 6 bases, there was a span of 5 bases. The CDR3 protein is CASSFEAEAFF. The CDR3 DNA is TGTGCCAGCAGTTTTGAGGCTGAAGCTTTCTTT.

The rearrangement joins TRBV15 to TRBJ2-3, with D possibly being TRBD2 (5 bases). CDR3 size: 17 residues. The V gene's germline CDR1 is LNHNV and CDR2 YYDKDF (reference sequence). V was cut by 0 bases and J by 2 bases, with 15 bases left in between. CDR3 amino acids: CATSRDRGAANTDTQYF. The CDR3 bases are TGTGCCACCAGCAGAGATCGGGGAGCGGCAAACACAGATACGCAGTATTTT.

CDR3 bases: TGTGCCAGCAGCGGAGGGGTAGGGAGCTGGGAAAAACTGTTTTTT. Residues: CASSGGVGSWEKLFF. The chain carries TRBV9 and TRBJ1-4, with D possibly matching TRBD1 (5 bases). The CDR3 is made up of 15 amino acids. The germline V and J ends were trimmed by 3 bases and 8 bases, with 17 bases remaining between them. Germline loops: CDR1 SGDLS, CDR2 YYNGEE.

This clone has only one observation. CDR3 sequence reads: CASSLAGTSGHYNEQFF. CDR3 sequence (DNA): TGTGCCAGCAGCTTAGCTGGGACTAGCGGGCACTACAATGAGCAGTTCTTC. The chain uses TRBV7-8 and TRBJ2-1, with 12 bases aligning to TRBD2. The junction had 3 bases not matched to a gene; V was cut back by 0 bases and J by 3 bases. CDR3 length equals 17 residues. Germline CDR1 SGHVS, CDR2 FQNEAQ.

The V call is TRBV30, the J call TRBJ1-2; possibly TRBD1 for D (5 bases). V shed 3 bases and J shed 2 bases, with 10 bases lying between them. This CDR3 spans 13 amino acids. Per germline, CDR1 GTSNPN and CDR2 SVGIG (reference sequence). CDR3 amino acids: CAWRRQGNYGYTF. The CDR3 bases are TGTGCCTGGAGGCGGCAGGGAAACTATGGCTACACCTTC. The full variable domain, its missing parts supplied by reference TRBV30 and TRBJ1-2, is SQTIHQWPATLVQPVGSPLSLECTVEGTSNPNLYWYRQAAGRGLQLLFYSVGIGQISSEVPQNLSASRPQDRQFILSSKKLLLSDSGFYLCAWRRQGNYGYTFGSGTRLTVV.

The chain employs TRBV28 and TRBJ2-2, with 7 bases aligning to TRBD2. Unmatched junction bases numbered 9, after V lost 5 bases and J lost 3 bases. Germline assignment: CDR1 MDHEN and CDR2 SYDVKM. The CDR3 loop spans 16 amino acids. CDR3 sequence: CASSESGREDTGELFF. CDR3 nucleotides: TGTGCCAGCAGTGAGTCGGGGAGGGAGGACACCGGGGAGCTGTTTTTT.

The V and J genes are TRBV6-5 and TRBJ2-2; D not resolved. Trimming shortened V by 4 bases and J by 0 bases, and 6 bases separated the two germline ends. CDR1 is MNHEY, CDR2 SVGAGI, per germline. The CDR3 extends over 14 amino acids. This chain's CDR3 is CASSLQPNTGELFF. The DNA of the CDR3 is TGTGCCAGCAGTTTACAGCCGAACACCGGGGAGCTGTTTTTT.

J is TRBJ2-7 and V is TRBV5-1; 9 bases match TRBD2. The CDR3 is 14 residues long. V lost 4 bases, J lost 12 bases, and 14 bases stayed unmatched. Germline V gene lookup returns CDR1 SGHRS and CDR2 YFSETQ. This chain's CDR3 is CASSKGTSNHVAYF. Here the CDR3 DNA reads TGCGCCAGCAGCAAAGGGACTAGCAATCACGTCGCGTACTTC.

This clone was found once. The CDR3 DNA reads as TGTGCCAGCAGTTACTTTAGCTCCGGGGAGCTGTTTTTT. It translates to CASSYFSSGELFF. The rearrangement joins TRBV6-6 to TRBJ2-2; unclear D gene. Looked up from germline, CDR1 is MNHNY and CDR2 is SVGAGI (reference sequence). Between the trimmed V and J ends, which lost 1 base and 6 bases, there was a span of 6 bases. The CDR3 is 13 amino acids.

The genes are TRBV11-2 and TRBJ2-5; 8 nucleotides match TRBD2. This CDR3 has 14 amino acids. The V segment lost 6 bases and the J segment 4 bases; nucleotides outside the gene matches: 7. CDR1 and CDR2 (germline): SGHAT, FQNNGV. The CDR3 is CASSTLAGRETQYF. The CDR3 coding sequence is TGTGCCAGCAGTACCTTAGCGGGACGAGAGACCCAGTACTTC.

The chain uses TRBV27 and TRBJ2-7; 7 nucleotides line up with TRBD1. J was trimmed by 4 bases and V by 5 bases; bases with no gene match: 8. Germline V gene lookup returns CDR1 MNHEY and CDR2 SMNVEV (reference sequence). This CDR3 is built from 14 residues. The CDR3 protein is CASSLDRDRYEQYF. In nucleotides, the CDR3 is TGTGCCAGCAGTCTCGACAGGGACCGTTACGAGCAGTACTTC.

The chain is built from TRBV5-1 and TRBJ2-1; D remains ambiguous. Germline V gives CDR1 SGHRS, CDR2 YFSETQ. Deletions cut 1 base from V and 6 bases from J, with 14 bases between. The CDR3 runs 15 residues. This chain's CDR3 is CASSLSSPRSNEQFF. In DNA form, the CDR3 reads TGCGCCAGCAGCTTGTCCTCCCCTCGCAGCAATGAGCAGTTCTTC.

This clone was counted once. The chain is built from TRBV18 and TRBJ2-2, with no clear D. The CDR3 has 15 amino acids. Germline CDR1 is KGHSH and CDR2 is LQKENI. Trimming took 3 bases from V and 0 from J, leaving 8 bases between them. This CDR3 is CASSPLVANTGELFF. Written as DNA, the CDR3 is TGTGCCAGCTCACCTCTAGTGGCGAACACCGGGGAGCTGTTTTTT.

The V call is TRBV9, the J call TRBJ1-2; D is possibly TRBD1 (6 bases). This CDR3 comprises 14 residues. Germline CDR1 SGDLS, CDR2 YYNGEE. V dropped 0 bases and J dropped 4 bases, with 10 bases sitting between them. CDR3 sequence (DNA): TGTGCCAGCAGCGTAGGGACAGAAAGCTATGGCTACACCTTC. Protein sequence: CASSVGTESYGYTF.

The CDR3 DNA is TGTGCCAGCAGTGCAACTCACAGGGGGCACACTGAAGCTTTCTTT. Translating gives CASSATHRGHTEAFF. The V gene is TRBV28, the J gene TRBJ1-1, with 9 nucleotides matching TRBD1. Germline assignment: CDR1 MDHEN and CDR2 SYDVKM. The CDR3 loop spans 15 amino acids. The V gene end was trimmed by 5 bases and the J gene end by 3 bases; junction bases not matched to a gene: 7.

On this clone itself: Other nucleotide sequences in the sample specify the same CDR3. V usage is TRBV5-1 and J usage is TRBJ2-3; TRBD1 aligns across 8 bases. J lost 6 bases, V lost 0 bases, and 3 bases had no gene match. Germline lookup yields CDR1 SGHRS and CDR2 YFSETQ. The CDR3 runs to 14 residues. CDR3 sequence (DNA): TGCGCCAGCAGCTTGGGACAGGGGAGGGATACGCAGTATTTT. Its protein product is CASSLGQGRDTQYF.

The rearrangement uses TRBV5-6 and TRBJ2-7; possible D gene TRBD2, 5 bases. V was trimmed by 4 bases and J by 3 bases, leaving 5 bases between them. CDR3 length: 11 residues. Germline V gives CDR1 SGHDT, CDR2 YYEEEE. Here the CDR3 DNA reads TGTGCCAGCAGCCGGGACTACGAGCAGTACTTC. It translates to CASSRDYEQYF. The complete variable domain, with remaining parts taken from reference TRBV5-6 and TRBJ2-7, reads DAGVTQSPTHLIKTRGQQVTLRCSPKSGHDTVSWYQQALGQGPQFIFQYYEEEERQRGNFPDRFSGHQFPNYSSELNVNALLLGDSALYLCASSRDYEQYFGPGTRLTVT.

The chain recombines TRBV5-1 with TRBJ2-1; unclear D gene. In germline, CDR1 is SGHRS, CDR2 YFSETQ. The V end lost 0 bases, the J end lost 5 bases, and 15 bases lay between the germline ends. CDR3 length equals 16 residues. CDR3 region: CASSLAPGLTDNEQFF. As DNA, the CDR3 is TGCGCCAGCAGCTTGGCCCCAGGCCTAACGGACAATGAGCAGTTCTTC.